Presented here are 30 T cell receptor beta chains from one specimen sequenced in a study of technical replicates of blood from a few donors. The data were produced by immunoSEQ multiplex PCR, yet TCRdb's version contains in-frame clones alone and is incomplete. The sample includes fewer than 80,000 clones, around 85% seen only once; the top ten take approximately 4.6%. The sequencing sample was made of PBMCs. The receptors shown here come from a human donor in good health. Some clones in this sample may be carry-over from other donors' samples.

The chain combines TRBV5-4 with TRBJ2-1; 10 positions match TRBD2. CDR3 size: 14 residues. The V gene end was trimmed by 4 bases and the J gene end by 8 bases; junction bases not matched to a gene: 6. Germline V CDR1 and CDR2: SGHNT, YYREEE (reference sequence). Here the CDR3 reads CASSTAGGRYEQFF. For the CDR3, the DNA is TGTGCCAGCAGCACAGCGGGGGGGCGTTATGAGCAGTTCTTC.

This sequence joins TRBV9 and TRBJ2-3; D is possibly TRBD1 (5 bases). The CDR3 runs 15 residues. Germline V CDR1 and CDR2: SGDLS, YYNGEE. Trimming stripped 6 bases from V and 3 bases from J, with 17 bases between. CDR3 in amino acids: CASTYSGHKTDTQYF. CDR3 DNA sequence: TGTGCCAGCACGTACTCCGGACACAAAACAGATACGCAGTATTTT.

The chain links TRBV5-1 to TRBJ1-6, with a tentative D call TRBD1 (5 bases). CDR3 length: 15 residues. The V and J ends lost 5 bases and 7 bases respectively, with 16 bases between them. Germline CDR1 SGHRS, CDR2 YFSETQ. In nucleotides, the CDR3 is TGCGCCAGCAGGGGGGACTTACCCGGGAATTCACCCCTCCACTTT. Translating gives CASRGDLPGNSPLHF.

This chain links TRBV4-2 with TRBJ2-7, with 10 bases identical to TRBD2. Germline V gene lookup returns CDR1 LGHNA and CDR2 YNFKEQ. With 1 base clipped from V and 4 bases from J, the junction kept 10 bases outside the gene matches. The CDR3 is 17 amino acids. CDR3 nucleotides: TGTGCCAGCAGCCAAGCTTCGGGCCTAGCGGGAGTATACGAGCAGTACTTC. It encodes CASSQASGLAGVYEQYF.

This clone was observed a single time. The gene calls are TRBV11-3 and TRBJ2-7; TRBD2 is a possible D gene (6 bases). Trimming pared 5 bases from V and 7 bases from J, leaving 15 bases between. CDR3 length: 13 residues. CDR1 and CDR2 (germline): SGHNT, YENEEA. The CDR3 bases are TGTGCCAGCAGCCCTGGGACCGGGGGTGAGCAGTACTTC. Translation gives CASSPGTGGEQYF.

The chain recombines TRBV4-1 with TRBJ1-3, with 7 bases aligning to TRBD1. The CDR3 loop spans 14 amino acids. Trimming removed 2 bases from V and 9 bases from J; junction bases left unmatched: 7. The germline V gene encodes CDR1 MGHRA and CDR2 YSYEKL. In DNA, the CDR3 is TGCGCCAGCAGCCAACCGGGACAGTCGGGCACCATATATTTT. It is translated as CASSQPGQSGTIYF.

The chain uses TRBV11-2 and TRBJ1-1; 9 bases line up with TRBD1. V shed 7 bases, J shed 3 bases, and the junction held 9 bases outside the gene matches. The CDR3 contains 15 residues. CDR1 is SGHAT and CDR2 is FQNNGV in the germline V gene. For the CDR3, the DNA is TGTGCCAGCATCATAGGGACAGGGTTGCACACTGAAGCTTTCTTT. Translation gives CASIIGTGLHTEAFF.

The CDR3 is CASRMTGGNQPQHF. The CDR3 bases are TGTGCCAGCAGGATGACAGGGGGCAATCAGCCCCAGCATTTT. The rearrangement uses TRBV6-5 and TRBJ1-5; 8 bases agree with TRBD1. CDR1 is MNHEY and CDR2 is SVGAGI in the germline V gene. The V segment lost 6 bases and the J segment 2 bases; nucleotides outside the gene matches: 3. The CDR3 length is 14 residues.

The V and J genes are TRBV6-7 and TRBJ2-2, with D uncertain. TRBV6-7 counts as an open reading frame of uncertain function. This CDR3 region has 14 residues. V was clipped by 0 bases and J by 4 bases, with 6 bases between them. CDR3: CASSYSAGTGELFF. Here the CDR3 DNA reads TGTGCCAGCAGTTACTCGGCAGGCACCGGGGAGCTGTTTTTT.

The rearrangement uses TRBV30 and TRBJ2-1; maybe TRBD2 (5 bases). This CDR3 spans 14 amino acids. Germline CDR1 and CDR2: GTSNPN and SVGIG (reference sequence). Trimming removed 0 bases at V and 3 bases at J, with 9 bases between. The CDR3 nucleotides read TGTGCCTGGAGTGTTTTTAGCGACTACAATGAGCAGTTCTTC. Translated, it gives CAWSVFSDYNEQFF.

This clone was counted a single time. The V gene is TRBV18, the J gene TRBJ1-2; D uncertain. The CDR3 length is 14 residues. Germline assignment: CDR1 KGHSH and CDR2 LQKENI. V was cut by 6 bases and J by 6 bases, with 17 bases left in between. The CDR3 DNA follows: TGTGCCAGCTCGTCTGCCCCAGCGTATCATGGCTACACCTTC. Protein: CASSSAPAYHGYTF.

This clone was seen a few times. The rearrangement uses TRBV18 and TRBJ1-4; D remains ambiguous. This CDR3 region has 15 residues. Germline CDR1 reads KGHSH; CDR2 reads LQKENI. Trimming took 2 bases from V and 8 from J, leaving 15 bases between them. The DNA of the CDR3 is TGTGCCAGCTCACCAATCCGAGACATGGGCGAAAAACTGTTTTTT. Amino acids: CASSPIRDMGEKLFF.

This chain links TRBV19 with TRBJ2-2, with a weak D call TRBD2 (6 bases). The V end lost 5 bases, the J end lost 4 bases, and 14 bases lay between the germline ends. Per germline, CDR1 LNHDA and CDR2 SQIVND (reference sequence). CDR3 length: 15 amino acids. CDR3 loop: CASSPLPAGTGELFF. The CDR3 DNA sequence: TGTGCCAGTAGTCCTCTCCCAGCGGGCACCGGGGAGCTGTTTTTT.

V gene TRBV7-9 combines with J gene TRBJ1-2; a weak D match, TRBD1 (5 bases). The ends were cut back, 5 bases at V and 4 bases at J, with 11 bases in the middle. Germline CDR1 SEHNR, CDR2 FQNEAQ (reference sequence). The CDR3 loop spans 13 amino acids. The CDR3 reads CASSPTVSYGYTF. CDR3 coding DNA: TGTGCCAGCAGCCCGACAGTCTCCTATGGCTACACCTTC.

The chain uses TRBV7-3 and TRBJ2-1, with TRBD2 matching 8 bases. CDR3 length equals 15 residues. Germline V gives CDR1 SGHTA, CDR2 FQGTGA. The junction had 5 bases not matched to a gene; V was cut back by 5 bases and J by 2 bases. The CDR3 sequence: CASSKFSGAYNEQFF. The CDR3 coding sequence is TGTGCCAGCAGCAAATTTAGCGGGGCCTACAATGAGCAGTTCTTC.

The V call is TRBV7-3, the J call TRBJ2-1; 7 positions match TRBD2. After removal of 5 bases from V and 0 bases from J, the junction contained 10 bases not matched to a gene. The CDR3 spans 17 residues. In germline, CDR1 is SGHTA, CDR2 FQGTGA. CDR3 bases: TGTGCCAGCAGCCCATCGGATAGCGGGTTCTCCTACAATGAGCAGTTCTTC. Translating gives CASSPSDSGFSYNEQFF.

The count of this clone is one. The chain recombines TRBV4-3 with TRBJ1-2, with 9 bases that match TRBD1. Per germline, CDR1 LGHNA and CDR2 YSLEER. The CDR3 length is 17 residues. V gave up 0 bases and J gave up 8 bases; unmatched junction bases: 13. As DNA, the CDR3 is TGCGCCAGCAGCCAAGATTGGCTCGGCACAGGGGGCCGCGGCTACACCTTC. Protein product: CASSQDWLGTGGRGYTF.

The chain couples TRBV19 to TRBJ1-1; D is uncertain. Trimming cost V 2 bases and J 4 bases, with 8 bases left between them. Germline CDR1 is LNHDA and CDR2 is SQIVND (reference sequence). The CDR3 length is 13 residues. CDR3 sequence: CASSIYGSTEAFF. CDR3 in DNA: TGTGCCAGTAGTATATATGGCTCCACTGAAGCTTTCTTT.

In DNA form, the CDR3 reads TGTGCCAGCAGTTTTAGGACAGGGACCTATTCACCCCTCCACTTT. Residues: CASSFRTGTYSPLHF. The chain employs TRBV6-5 and TRBJ1-6; 8 nucleotides line up with TRBD1. CDR3 length: 15 residues. With V trimmed by 4 bases and J by 8 bases, 7 bases remained unmatched. Germline V lookup: CDR1 MNHEY, CDR2 SVGAGI.

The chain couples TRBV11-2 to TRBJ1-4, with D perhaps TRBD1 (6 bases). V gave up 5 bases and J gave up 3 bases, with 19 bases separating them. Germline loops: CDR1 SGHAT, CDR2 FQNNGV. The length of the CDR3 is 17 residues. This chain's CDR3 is CASSSSRGSRSNEKLFF. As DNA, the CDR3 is TGTGCCAGCAGCAGTAGCAGGGGTTCAAGGTCTAATGAAAAACTGTTTTTT.

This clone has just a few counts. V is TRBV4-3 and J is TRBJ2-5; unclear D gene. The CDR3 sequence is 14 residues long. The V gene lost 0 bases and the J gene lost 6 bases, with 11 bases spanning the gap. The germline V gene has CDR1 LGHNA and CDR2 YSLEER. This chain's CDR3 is CASSQDRGIKTQYF. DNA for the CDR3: TGCGCCAGCAGCCAAGATCGAGGTATTAAGACCCAGTACTTC.

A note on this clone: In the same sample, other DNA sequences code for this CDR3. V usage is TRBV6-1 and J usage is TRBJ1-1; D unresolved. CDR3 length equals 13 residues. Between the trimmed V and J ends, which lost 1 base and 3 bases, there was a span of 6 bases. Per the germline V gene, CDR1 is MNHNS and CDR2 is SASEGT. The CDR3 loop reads CASSEGEYTEAFF. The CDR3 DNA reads TGTGCCAGCAGTGAAGGGGAGTACACTGAAGCTTTCTTT.

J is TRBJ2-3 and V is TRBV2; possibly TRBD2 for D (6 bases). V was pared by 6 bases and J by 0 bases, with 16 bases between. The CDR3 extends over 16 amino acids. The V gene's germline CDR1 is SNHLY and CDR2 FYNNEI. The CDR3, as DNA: TGTGCCAGCAGAGTTCGAGGAGGGCGGAGCACAGATACGCAGTATTTT. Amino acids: CASRVRGGRSTDTQYF.

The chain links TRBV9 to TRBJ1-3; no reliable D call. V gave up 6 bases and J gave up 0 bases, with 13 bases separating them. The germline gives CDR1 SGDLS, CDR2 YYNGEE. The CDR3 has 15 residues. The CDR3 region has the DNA TGTGCCAGCAACCGAGATGCCACCTCTGGAAACACCATATATTTT. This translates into CASNRDATSGNTIYF.

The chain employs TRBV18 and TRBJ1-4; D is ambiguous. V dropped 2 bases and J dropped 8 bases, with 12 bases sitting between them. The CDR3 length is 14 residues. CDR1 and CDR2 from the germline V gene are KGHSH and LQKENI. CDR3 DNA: TGTGCCAGCTCACCAAGAGGCCAAAGGGAAAAACTGTTTTTT. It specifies CASSPRGQREKLFF.

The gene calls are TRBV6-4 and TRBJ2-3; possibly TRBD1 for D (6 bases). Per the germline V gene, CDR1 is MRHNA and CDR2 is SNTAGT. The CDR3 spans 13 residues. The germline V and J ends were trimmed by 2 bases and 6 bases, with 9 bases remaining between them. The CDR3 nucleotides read TGTGCCAGCAGTGACCAAAGGGGGGATACGCAGTATTTT. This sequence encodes CASSDQRGDTQYF.

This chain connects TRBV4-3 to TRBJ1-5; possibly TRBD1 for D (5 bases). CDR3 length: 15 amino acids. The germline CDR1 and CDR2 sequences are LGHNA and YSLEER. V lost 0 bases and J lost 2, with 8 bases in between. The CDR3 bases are TGCGCCAGCAGCCAAGATTGGGGGGGCAATCAGCCCCAGCATTTT. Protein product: CASSQDWGGNQPQHF.

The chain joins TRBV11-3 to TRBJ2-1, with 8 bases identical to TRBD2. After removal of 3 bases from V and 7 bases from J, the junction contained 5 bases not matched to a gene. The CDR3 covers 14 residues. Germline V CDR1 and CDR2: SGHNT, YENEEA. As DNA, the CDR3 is TGTGCCAGCAGCTTTGGCGGGGGGAAGAATGAGCAGTTCTTC. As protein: CASSFGGGKNEQFF.

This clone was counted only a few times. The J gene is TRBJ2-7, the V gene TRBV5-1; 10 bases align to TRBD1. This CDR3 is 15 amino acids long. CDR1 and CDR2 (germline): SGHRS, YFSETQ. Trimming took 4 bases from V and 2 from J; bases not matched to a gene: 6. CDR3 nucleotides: TGCGCCAGCAGCGGTGGGACAGGGGTAACCTACGAGCAGTACTTC. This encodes CASSGGTGVTYEQYF.

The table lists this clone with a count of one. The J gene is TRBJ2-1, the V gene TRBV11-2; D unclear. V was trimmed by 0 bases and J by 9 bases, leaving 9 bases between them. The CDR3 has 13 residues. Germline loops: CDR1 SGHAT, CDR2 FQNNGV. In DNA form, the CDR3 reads TGTGCCAGCAGCTTAGATGCCAGAGGTGAGCAGTTCTTC. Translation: CASSLDARGEQFF.